This T cell receptor (beta chain) was sequenced for a study of shared clonotypes between healthy human individuals. Notes on the study in general: Richness estimates generally favored naive over memory subsets.

The genomic DNA of each subset was split evenly across several immunoSEQ plates. Assay: immunoSEQ multiplex PCR; the TCRdb copy retains only in-frame clones and omits some. The repertoire holds fewer than 1 million clones, with approximately 96% as singletons. Worth noting for this clone: The antigen remains undetermined.

Losses at the gene ends were 1 base for V and 11 bases for J; bases not matched to a gene: 4. Germline CDR1 SEHNR, CDR2 FQNEAQ (reference sequence). The CDR3 length is 13 residues. CD45RO negativity and positive selection for CCR7 defined naive CD8 cells, a population that excluded terminally differentiated effector memory CD45RA+ cells. V gene TRBV7-9 combines with J gene TRBJ1-1; the match to TRBD1 covers 10 bases. The sequenced sample consisted of naive CD8+ T cells sorted from blood. This sequence was found in a man aged 25-45 years in good health. Here the CDR3 DNA reads TGTGCCAGCAGCTTAGGGGGACAGGGGTATGCTTTCTTT. This codes for CASSLGGQGYAFF.